Each of the 7 T cell receptor beta chains below was sequenced from the same sample in a study of CD8+ T cells in alopecia areata. Treatment in this sample: oral pan-JAK inhibitor, 5-10 mg twice daily. Isolated RNA was reverse transcribed into cDNA used as the sequencing template. Profiled with immunoSEQ multiplex PCR; TCRdb holds only in-frame clones, not every one. Among approximately 210,000 clones listed, around two fifths were seen once. Sequenced here: CD4+ T cells sorted from blood, sampled at approximately week 39, from a patient treated with tofacitinib. Receptor source: a human donor with alopecia areata.

J is TRBJ2-7 and V is TRBV2; D unclear. Trimming stripped 6 bases from V and 2 bases from J, with 14 bases between. The CDR3 contains 14 residues. The germline gives CDR1 SNHLY, CDR2 FYNNEI. The CDR3 sequence is CASSLGRKAYEQYF. CDR3 bases: TGTGCCAGCAGCCTTGGACGGAAAGCCTACGAGCAGTACTTC.

This clone showed up just a few times. The chain uses TRBV11-2 and TRBJ2-4, with D unclear. The germline V gene encodes CDR1 SGHAT and CDR2 FQNNGV. This CDR3 spans 17 amino acids. The germline V and J ends were trimmed by 0 bases and 0 bases, with 12 bases remaining between them. Written as DNA, the CDR3 is TGTGCCAGCAGCTTAGATACAACTATACGAGCCAAAAACATTCAGTACTTC. It specifies CASSLDTTIRAKNIQYF.

V and J are TRBV6-6 and TRBJ2-7; D not certain. The germline CDR1 and CDR2 sequences are MNHNY and SVGAGI (reference sequence). This CDR3 region has 13 residues. V shed 5 bases and J shed 5 bases, with 13 bases lying between them. The CDR3 here is CASSQTGRDEQYF. The DNA of the CDR3 is TGTGCCAGCAGTCAAACGGGTCGCGACGAGCAGTACTTC.

In this sample, this clone turned up once. For the CDR3, the DNA is TGTGCCTGGATGCAGGGGTTGGCAGATACGCAGTATTTT. Protein product: CAWMQGLADTQYF. The chain recombines TRBV30 with TRBJ2-3, with D maybe TRBD1 (6 bases). Germline CDR1 is GTSNPN and CDR2 is SVGIG (reference sequence). This CDR3 contains 13 residues. V shed 4 bases and J shed 4 bases, with 12 bases lying between them.

This clone appeared a few times. The chain employs TRBV18 and TRBJ2-7; 8 positions agree with TRBD1. Per germline, CDR1 KGHSH and CDR2 LQKENI. The CDR3 runs 14 residues. The V and J ends lost 6 bases and 1 base, in that order; junction bases with no gene match: 5. The DNA of the CDR3 is TGTGCCAGCTCGGACAGGGTGGGATCCTACGAGCAGTACTTC. Encoded protein: CASSDRVGSYEQYF.

This chain joins TRBV30 and TRBJ2-2; possibly TRBD2 for D (6 bases). The germline V and J ends were trimmed by 8 bases and 2 bases, with 18 bases remaining between them. Germline loops: CDR1 GTSNPN, CDR2 SVGIG (reference sequence). This CDR3 region has 15 residues. DNA of the CDR3: TGTGCCGGGTCCCCTGTGGGGGGTAACACCGGGGAGCTGTTTTTT. This translates into CAGSPVGGNTGELFF.

J is TRBJ2-3 and V is TRBV5-1; weak D call: TRBD2 (6 bases). The germline gives CDR1 SGHRS, CDR2 YFSETQ. There are 18 residues in the CDR3. Trimming cost V 0 bases and J 0 bases, with 17 bases left between them. CDR3 nucleotide sequence: TGCGCCAGCAGCTTGGGAAGGGTAGGAGGGATTAGCACAGATACGCAGTATTTT. Amino acids: CASSLGRVGGISTDTQYF.